This TCR beta chain emerged from a study of vaccination effects on CD4 cells after COVID-19 (dated by TCRdb to between 2021 and 2024). Study-wide context: Two doses of either the BNT162b2 or the mRNA-1273 mRNA SARS-CoV-2 vaccine were administered to participants. The study compared SARS-CoV-2 spike-specific CD4+ TCR repertoires before and after mRNA vaccination in COVID-19 convalescent patients and infection-naive vaccine recipients. Altogether, roughly 10 COVID-19 convalescent patients and a few SARS-CoV-2-naive healthy vaccine recipients made up the full study. The Oncomine TCR Beta short-read assay on an Illumina iSeq 100 was used to sequence cultures from other donors in the study.

V is pared back by 0 bases and J by 3 bases, with 13 bases lying between the germline termini. Taken from the germline V gene (reference sequence), the CDR1 and CDR2 loops are SGHKS and YYEKEE. The CDR3, cysteine through phenylalanine, is 15 amino acids long. The entry retains the CDR3 DNA only, 45 bases that are in frame from base 1. In the ViraFEST assay, PBMC were stimulated with viral peptide pools, and TCR sequencing was then used to find antigen-specific CD4+ T cell clonotypes based on their expansion. After 10 days of culture, CD4+ T cells were isolated with the EasySep CD4+ T cell isolation kit. None of the healthy vaccine recipients had a prior SARS-CoV-2 infection, which was confirmed by nucleocapsid antibody tests that came back negative both before and after vaccination. Some 1.9 million PBMC per well were cultured with 9 to 10 ug/ml peptides in IMDM containing roughly 5% human AB serum, approximately 10 IU/ml IL-2 and gentamicin. On days 3 and 7, half of the culture medium was replaced with fresh IL-2-containing medium. Unless noted otherwise, every peptide stimulation condition was cultured in triplicate wells. Using Ficoll-Paque Plus gradient centrifugation, PBMC were separated from whole blood and then either used fresh or cryopreserved at -140C. The overlapping peptide pools covered the spike proteins of SARS-CoV-2 as well as those of the common cold coronaviruses HCoV-NL63, HCoV-OC43 and HCoV-229E. The QIAamp micro DNA kit was used to extract genomic DNA from the cultured CD4+ T cells.

A note on this clone: Its antigen is still unknown. One base away there is no much larger clone; base qualities are not given.

What the work shows at the level of the full study, not this receptor alone: Marked clonal contraction was observed in both infection-induced and vaccine-induced clones at late post-vaccination timepoints, consistent with waning T cell responses. Only a small number of convalescent patients were included, and no early post-infection timepoints were available, which limited the study. Among healthy vaccine recipients, nearly all vaccine-induced clones were SARS-CoV-2 mono-reactive, and just 1 of 255 was cross-reactive with common cold coronaviruses.

The method was the immunoSEQ multiplex PCR assay. DNA from the cultured, isolated CD4+ T cells was subjected to TCR beta CDR3 sequencing. In the paper's pipeline: Non-productive TCR sequences were removed and reads were trimmed to the CDR3 region, keeping CDR3s of at least 7 amino acids. Antigen-specific clonotypes were identified with the MANAFEST web app by comparing expansion in peptide wells against reference cultures. To be called positive, a clone needed expansion at FDR<0.05 compared with the reference and with all other wells, an odds ratio greater than 5, and a frequency greater than 0.1% in two replicate wells. Clonotypes significantly expanded in SARS-CoV-2 spike wells and in at least one common cold coronavirus spike condition were defined as cross-reactive. CDR3 similarity was assessed by Levenshtein distance with the stringdist R package, and unrooted trees were built with ape in R 3.6.1. TCRdb provides this immuneACCESS table in a form limited to in-frame rearrangements. Some clones are lacking; in checked studies, under half of them reflect an unresolved V gene, and why the rest are absent is not known. That table gives V, J and clone size, and the DNA gave D and trimming. This sample has 20,000 to 30,000 clones in its table, and 65% to 80% of those were observed once. About 9.4% of the sample is taken by the ten largest.

The clonotype originates from a human donor who received a COVID-19 vaccine. The sample was CD4+ T cells from PBMCs cultured with HCoV-NL63 spike peptides, taken before COVID-19 vaccination. The cell subset or site tag for this specimen amounts to: HCoV-NL63 spike overlapping peptide pool stimulation. This receptor chain uses TRBV5-5 and TRBJ2-7; the D gene identity is not certain. The CDR3 protein sequence reads: CASSLDLTGDYEQYF. The DNA sequence follows: TGTGCCAGCAGCTTGGACCTCACTGGGGACTACGAGCAGTACTTC.